This T cell receptor (beta chain) derives from a study of tumor-infiltrating lymphocytes in oesophageal squamous cell carcinoma. CDR3 length: 14 residues. The junction had 8 bases not matched to a gene; V was cut back by 5 bases and J by 5 bases. This clonotype is termed medium-sized. TCRdb fed the PCR reads into MiXCR, producing one record per CDR3 protein. The repertoire includes 15,000 to 20,000 distinct CDR3 sequences, 45% to 50% of them detected once, and 44% sits in the top ten. The gene calls are TRBV12-3 or TRBV12-4 and TRBJ2-5, with TRBD2 identical over 7 bases. This TCR was recovered from a female donor with esophageal squamous cell carcinoma. The sample consisted of normal esophageal tissue next to the tumor. CDR3 coding DNA: TGTGCCAGCAGTCCGCGACTAGCCCCCGAGACCCAGTACTTC. Translating gives CASSPRLAPETQYF.